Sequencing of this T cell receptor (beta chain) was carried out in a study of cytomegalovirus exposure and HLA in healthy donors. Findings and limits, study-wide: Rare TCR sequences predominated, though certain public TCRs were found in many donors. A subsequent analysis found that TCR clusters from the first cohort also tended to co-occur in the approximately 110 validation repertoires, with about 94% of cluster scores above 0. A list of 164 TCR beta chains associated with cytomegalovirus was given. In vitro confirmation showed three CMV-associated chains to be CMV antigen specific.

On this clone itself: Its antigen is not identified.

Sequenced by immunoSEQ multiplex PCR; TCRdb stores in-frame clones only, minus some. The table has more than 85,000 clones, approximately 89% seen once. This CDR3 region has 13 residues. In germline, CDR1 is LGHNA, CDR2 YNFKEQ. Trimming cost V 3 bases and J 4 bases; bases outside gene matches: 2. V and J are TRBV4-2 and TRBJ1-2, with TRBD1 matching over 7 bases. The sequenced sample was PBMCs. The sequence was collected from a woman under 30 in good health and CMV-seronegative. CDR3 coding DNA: TGTGCCAGCAGCCAGGACAGGAGCTATGGCTACACCTTC. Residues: CASSQDRSYGYTF.